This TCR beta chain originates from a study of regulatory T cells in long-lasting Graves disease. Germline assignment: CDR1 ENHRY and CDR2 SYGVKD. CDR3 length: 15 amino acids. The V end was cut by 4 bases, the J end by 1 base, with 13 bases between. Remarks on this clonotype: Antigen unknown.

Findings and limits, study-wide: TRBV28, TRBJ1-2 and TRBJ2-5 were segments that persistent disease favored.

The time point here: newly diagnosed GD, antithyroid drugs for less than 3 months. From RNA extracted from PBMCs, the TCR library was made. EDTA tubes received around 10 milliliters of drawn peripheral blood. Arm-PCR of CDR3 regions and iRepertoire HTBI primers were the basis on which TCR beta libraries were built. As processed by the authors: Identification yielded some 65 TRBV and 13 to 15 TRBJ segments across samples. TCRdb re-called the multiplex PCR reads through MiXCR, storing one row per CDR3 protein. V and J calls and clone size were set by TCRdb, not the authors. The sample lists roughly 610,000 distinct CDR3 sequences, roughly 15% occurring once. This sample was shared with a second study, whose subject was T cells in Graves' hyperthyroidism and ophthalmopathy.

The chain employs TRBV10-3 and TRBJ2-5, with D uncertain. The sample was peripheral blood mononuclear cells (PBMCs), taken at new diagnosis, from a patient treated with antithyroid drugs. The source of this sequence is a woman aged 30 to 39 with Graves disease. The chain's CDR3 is CAISASVTGQETQYF. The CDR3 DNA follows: TGTGCCATCAGTGCGTCTGTGACGGGCCAAGAGACCCAGTACTTC.